Listed here are 10 T cell receptor beta chains from one sample, sequenced in a study of T-cell memory formation after mild COVID-19. TCRdb itself ran the 5' RACE reads through MiXCR, one entry per CDR3 protein. This repertoire shows around 200,000 distinct CDR3 sequences, 20% to 25% found once; its top ten account for under 25%. Input material: PBMCs or a T cell subset sorted from them (not recorded which). These receptor sequences come from an adult woman who had mild COVID-19 (a few samples of this study predate the infection). Cell type and time point are not known.

This clonotype showed up just a few times. The chain employs TRBV7-8 and TRBJ2-2; 7 nucleotides match TRBD1. The germline gives CDR1 SGHVS, CDR2 FQNEAQ. V dropped 8 bases and J dropped 2; count of bases not matched to a gene: 8. The length of the CDR3 is 15 residues. CDR3 DNA: TGTGCCAGCCATTCCGGGACAGTTAACACCGGGGAGCTGTTTTTT. The encoded protein is CASHSGTVNTGELFF.

This clonotype was picked up a small number of times. The chain combines TRBV7-2 with TRBJ2-7; D is ambiguous. The CDR3 extends over 14 amino acids. V lost 1 base, J lost 1 base, and 8 bases lay in between. Germline CDR1 reads SGHTA; CDR2 reads FQGNSA. The CDR3, as DNA: TGTGCCAGCAGCTTAGATGGCCAGTCCTACGAGCAGTACTTC. It translates to CASSLDGQSYEQYF.

This clonotype was observed a few times. The J gene is TRBJ2-1, the V gene TRBV7-9, with 9 bases that match TRBD1. CDR3 size: 14 residues. Germline CDR1 is SEHNR and CDR2 is FQNEAQ (reference sequence). The junction had 9 bases not matched to a gene; V was cut back by 7 bases and J by 8 bases. CDR3 in DNA: TGTGCCAGCACCAAAGGGACAGGGTTTGATGAGCAGTTCTTC. Its protein is CASTKGTGFDEQFF.

The rearrangement links TRBV4-3 to TRBJ1-1, with D perhaps matching TRBD1 (5 bases). The CDR3 runs 16 residues. Germline V gene lookup returns CDR1 LGHNA and CDR2 YSLEER. V lost 0 bases to trimming and J lost 3 bases, with 14 bases between them. The CDR3 DNA reads as TGCGCCAGCAGCCAAGATGCTAGGGGTATCGACACTGAAGCTTTCTTT. Encoded protein: CASSQDARGIDTEAFF.

In its sample, this clonotype was seen a few times. The rearrangement uses TRBV29-1 and TRBJ2-7; 7 nucleotides agree with TRBD1. Germline CDR1 SQVTM, CDR2 ANQGSEA. There are 17 residues in the CDR3. The ends lost 6 bases at V and 3 bases at J; junction bases unmatched: 20. The CDR3 is CSVEGALGETGSYEQYF. In DNA form, the CDR3 reads TGCAGCGTCGAGGGAGCCCTAGGGGAGACAGGGAGCTACGAGCAGTACTTC.

This clonotype came up a few times. The chain carries TRBV11-2 and TRBJ2-1; D is ambiguous. Trimming stripped 3 bases from V and 8 bases from J, with 17 bases between. The CDR3 sequence is 15 residues long. Per germline, CDR1 SGHAT and CDR2 FQNNGV. For the CDR3, the DNA is TGTGCCAGCAGCTTTTTTTTAGATGTTTTCGATGAGCAGTTCTTC. This encodes CASSFFLDVFDEQFF.

The chain is built from TRBV27 and TRBJ1-1; perhaps TRBD1 as D (5 bases). V was cut by 3 bases and J by 3 bases, with 23 bases left in between. Germline assignment: CDR1 MNHEY and CDR2 SMNVEV (reference sequence). The CDR3 is 18 amino acids. Here the CDR3 DNA reads TGTGCCAGCAGTTTCGACTCAGTCTCAAGGGGAAAGTACACTGAAGCTTTCTTT. Residues: CASSFDSVSRGKYTEAFF.

This clonotype was counted between two and nine times. The chain uses TRBV11-1 and TRBJ2-5, with 8 bases aligning to TRBD2. This CDR3 is built from 13 residues. J was trimmed by 5 bases and V by 5 bases; bases with no gene match: 4. CDR1 is SGHAT, CDR2 FQDESV, per germline (reference sequence). The CDR3 loop reads CASSRLAIETQYF. CDR3 coding DNA: TGTGCCAGCAGCAGACTAGCGATCGAGACCCAGTACTTC.

The chain has TRBV2 and TRBJ2-5; D is perhaps TRBD1 (6 bases). V lost 2 bases to trimming and J lost 0 bases, with 19 bases between them. The length of the CDR3 is 18 residues. In germline, CDR1 is SNHLY, CDR2 FYNNEI. The CDR3 nucleotides read TGTGCCAGCAGTGAATCCCACCCTGGACAGACCTACCAAGAGACCCAGTACTTC. This gives the protein CASSESHPGQTYQETQYF. The full variable domain, its missing parts supplied by reference TRBV2 and TRBJ2-5, is EPEVTQTPSHQVTQMGQEVILRCVPISNHLYFYWYRQILGQKVEFLVSFYNNEISEKSEIFDDQFSVERPDGSNFTLKIRSTKLEDSAMYFCASSESHPGQTYQETQYFGPGTRLLVL.

J is TRBJ2-1 and V is TRBV7-8; 15 bases map to TRBD2. Trimming removed 5 bases from V and 6 bases from J; junction bases left unmatched: 5. CDR1 is SGHVS and CDR2 is FQNEAQ in the germline V gene. The CDR3 runs 16 residues. The CDR3 loop is CASSPWTSGGANEQFF. As DNA, the CDR3 is TGTGCCAGCAGCCCTTGGACTAGCGGGGGGGCCAATGAGCAGTTCTTC.